Sequencing of this T cell receptor (beta chain) was carried out in a study of T cell responses to AZD1222 COVID-19 vaccine. This clone appeared a few times. The CDR3 length is 11 residues. Trimming took off 7 bases at V and 3 bases at J, with 9 bases between the two ends. Germline V gene sequence: CDR1 DFQATT, CDR2 SNEGSKA (reference sequence). Repertoires were generated with immunoSEQ multiplex PCR, while TCRdb's copy carries only in-frame clones and drops some. The sample includes 150,000 to 200,000 clones, roughly 90% of them seen just once. The source was peripheral blood, collected 28 days after the second AZD1222 dose. The chain combines TRBV20-1 with TRBJ1-1; D not resolved. This clonotype was sampled from an adult who received the AZD1222 COVID-19 vaccine. In DNA, the CDR3 is TGCAGTGTTTCGCGGGACACTGAAGCTTTCTTT. This sequence encodes CSVSRDTEAFF.